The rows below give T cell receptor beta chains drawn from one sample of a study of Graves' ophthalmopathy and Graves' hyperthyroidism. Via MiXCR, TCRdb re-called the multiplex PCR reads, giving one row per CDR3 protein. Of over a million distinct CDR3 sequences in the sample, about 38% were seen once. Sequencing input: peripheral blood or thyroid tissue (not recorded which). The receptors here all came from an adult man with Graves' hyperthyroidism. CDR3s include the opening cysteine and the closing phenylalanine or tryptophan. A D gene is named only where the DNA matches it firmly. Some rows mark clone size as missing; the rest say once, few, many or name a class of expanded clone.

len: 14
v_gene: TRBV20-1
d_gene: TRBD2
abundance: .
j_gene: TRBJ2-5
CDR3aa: CSARPTGLKETQYF
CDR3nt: TGCAGTGCCCGTCCGACGGGACTAAAAGAGACCCAGTACTTC

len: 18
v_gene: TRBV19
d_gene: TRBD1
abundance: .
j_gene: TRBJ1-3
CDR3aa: CASSYPRGQGQWGNTIYF
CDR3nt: TGTGCCAGCAGTTACCCGCGGGGACAGGGCCAGTGGGGAAACACCATATATTTT

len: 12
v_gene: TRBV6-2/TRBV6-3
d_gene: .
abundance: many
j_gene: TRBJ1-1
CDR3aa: CATSPRGTEAFF
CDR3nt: TGTGCCACCAGCCCGAGAGGGACTGAAGCTTTCTTT

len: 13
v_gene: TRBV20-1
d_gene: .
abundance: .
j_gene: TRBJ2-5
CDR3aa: CSALQGPQETQYF
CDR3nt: TGCAGTGCCCTACAGGGACCCCAAGAGACCCAGTACTTC

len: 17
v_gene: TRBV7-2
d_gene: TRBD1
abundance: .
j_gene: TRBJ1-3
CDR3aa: CASSLNGQALSGNTIYF
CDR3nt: TGTGCCAGCAGCTTAAACGGACAGGCCCTCTCTGGAAACACCATATATTTT

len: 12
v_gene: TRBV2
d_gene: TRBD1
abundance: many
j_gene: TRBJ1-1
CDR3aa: CASSGGQLEAFF
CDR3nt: TGTGCCAGCAGTGGGGGACAGCTTGAAGCTTTCTTT

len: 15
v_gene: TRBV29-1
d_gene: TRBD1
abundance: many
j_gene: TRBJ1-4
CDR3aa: CSVEEITGANEKLFF
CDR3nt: TGCAGCGTTGAAGAGATCACAGGGGCTAATGAAAAACTGTTTTTT

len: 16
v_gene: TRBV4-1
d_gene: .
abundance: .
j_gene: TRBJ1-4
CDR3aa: CASSHQIGGSNEKLFF
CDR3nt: TGCGCCAGCAGCCACCAGATCGGCGGATCTAATGAAAAACTGTTTTTT

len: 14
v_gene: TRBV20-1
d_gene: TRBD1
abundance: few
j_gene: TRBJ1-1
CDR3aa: CSAPSGGVNTEAFF
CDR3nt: TGCAGTGCCCCATCAGGGGGGGTGAACACTGAAGCTTTCTTT

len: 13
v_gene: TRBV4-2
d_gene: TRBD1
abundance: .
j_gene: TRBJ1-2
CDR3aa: CASRRQGSYGYTF
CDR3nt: TGTGCCAGCAGGCGACAGGGGAGCTATGGCTACACCTTC

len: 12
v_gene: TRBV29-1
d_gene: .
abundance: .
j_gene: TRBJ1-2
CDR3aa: CSVGRTALGYTF
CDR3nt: TGCAGCGTGGGCCGGACAGCACTTGGCTACACCTTC

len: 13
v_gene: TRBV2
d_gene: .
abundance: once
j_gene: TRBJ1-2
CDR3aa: CASSIQLGSGYTF
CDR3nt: TGTGCCAGCAGTATACAGCTTGGTAGTGGCTACACCTTC

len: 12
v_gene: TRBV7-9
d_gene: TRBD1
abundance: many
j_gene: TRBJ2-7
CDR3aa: CALGDSTYEQYF
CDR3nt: TGTGCTTTGGGGGACAGCACCTACGAGCAGTACTTC

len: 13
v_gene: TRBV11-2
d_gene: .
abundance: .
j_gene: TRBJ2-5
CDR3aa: CASMGGLGETQYF
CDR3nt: TGTGCCAGCATGGGGGGCTTAGGAGAGACCCAGTACTTC

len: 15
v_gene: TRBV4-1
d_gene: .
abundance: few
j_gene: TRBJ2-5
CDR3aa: CASSQDRADTETQYF
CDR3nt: TGCGCCAGCAGCCAAGATAGGGCGGATACGGAGACCCAGTACTTC

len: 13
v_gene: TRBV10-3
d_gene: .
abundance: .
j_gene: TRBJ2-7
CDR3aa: CASSQGQNYQQYF
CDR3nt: TGTGCCAGCAGTCAAGGTCAAAACTACCAGCAGTACTTC

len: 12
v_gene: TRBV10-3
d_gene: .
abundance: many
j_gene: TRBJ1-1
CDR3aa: CAISVGQVEAFF
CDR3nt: TGTGCCATCAGTGTTGGGCAGGTAGAAGCTTTCTTT

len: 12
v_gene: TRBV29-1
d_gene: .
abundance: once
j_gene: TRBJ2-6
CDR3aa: CSTDTGANVLTF
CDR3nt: TGCAGCACGGACACTGGGGCCAACGTCCTGACTTTC

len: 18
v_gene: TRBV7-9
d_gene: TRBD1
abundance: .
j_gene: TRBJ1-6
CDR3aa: CASSRWDRVSTGNSPLHF
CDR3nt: TGTGCCAGCAGCCGATGGGACAGGGTCTCCACCGGTAATTCACCCCTCCACTTT

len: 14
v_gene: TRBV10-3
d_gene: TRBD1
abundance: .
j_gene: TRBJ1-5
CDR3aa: CAIGVDRVGQPQHF
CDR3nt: TGTGCCATCGGTGTAGACAGGGTGGGTCAGCCCCAGCATTTT

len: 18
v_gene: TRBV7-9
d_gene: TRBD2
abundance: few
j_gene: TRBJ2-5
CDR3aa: CASSFFAGLAGKAETQYF
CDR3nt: TGTGCCAGCAGCTTTTTTGCGGGACTAGCGGGAAAAGCGGAGACCCAGTACTTC

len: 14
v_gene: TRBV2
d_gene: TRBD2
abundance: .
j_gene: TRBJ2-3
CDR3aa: CASQVRGSTDTQYF
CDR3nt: TGTGCCAGCCAGGTGCGGGGGAGCACAGATACGCAGTATTTT

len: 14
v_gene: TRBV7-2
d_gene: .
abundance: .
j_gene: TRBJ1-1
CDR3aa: CASSFHGSRTEAFF
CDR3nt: TGTGCCAGCAGTTTCCATGGTTCTCGAACTGAAGCTTTCTTT

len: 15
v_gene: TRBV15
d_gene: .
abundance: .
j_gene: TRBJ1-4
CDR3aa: CATSRDRGIGEKLFF
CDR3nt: TGTGCCACCAGCAGAGATAGAGGCATCGGTGAAAAACTGTTTTTT

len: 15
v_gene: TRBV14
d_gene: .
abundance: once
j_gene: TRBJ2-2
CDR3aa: CASSQTILNTGELFF
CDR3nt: TGTGCCAGCAGCCAGACAATCCTTAACACCGGGGAGCTGTTTTTT

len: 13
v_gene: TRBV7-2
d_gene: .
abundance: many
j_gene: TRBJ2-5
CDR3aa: CASSLPEWETQYF
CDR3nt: TGTGCCAGCAGCTTACCCGAGTGGGAGACCCAGTACTTC

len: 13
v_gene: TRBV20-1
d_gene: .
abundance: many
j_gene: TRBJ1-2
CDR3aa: CSASSAYAYGYTF
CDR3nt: TGCAGTGCTAGCTCGGCTTACGCCTATGGCTACACCTTC

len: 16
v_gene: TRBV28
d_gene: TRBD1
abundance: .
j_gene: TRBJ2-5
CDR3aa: CASSSTDRGLQETQYF
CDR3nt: TGTGCCAGCAGTAGCACGGACAGGGGGCTCCAAGAGACCCAGTACTTC

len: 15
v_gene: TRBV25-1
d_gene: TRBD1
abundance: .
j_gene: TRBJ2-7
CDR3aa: CASSPRGQGASEQYF
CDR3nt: TGTGCCAGCAGTCCCCGCGGACAGGGGGCGTCGGAGCAGTACTTC

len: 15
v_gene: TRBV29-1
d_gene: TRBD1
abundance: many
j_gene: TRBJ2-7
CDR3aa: CSVEGGQGVTYEQYF
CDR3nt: TGCAGCGTTGAAGGTGGCCAGGGGGTTACCTACGAGCAGTACTTC

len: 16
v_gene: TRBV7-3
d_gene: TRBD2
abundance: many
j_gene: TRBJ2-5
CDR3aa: CASSPTSGRAWETQYF
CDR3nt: TGTGCCAGCAGCCCTACTAGCGGGAGGGCCTGGGAGACCCAGTACTTC

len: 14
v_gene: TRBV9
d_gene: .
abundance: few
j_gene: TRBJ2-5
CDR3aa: CASSQVKFGETQYF
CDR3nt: TGTGCCAGCAGCCAAGTGAAATTCGGGGAGACCCAGTACTTC

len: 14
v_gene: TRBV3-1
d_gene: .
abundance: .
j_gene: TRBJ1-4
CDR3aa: CASSLRTVNEKLFF
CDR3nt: TGTGCCAGCAGCCTCCGGACAGTTAATGAAAAACTGTTTTTT

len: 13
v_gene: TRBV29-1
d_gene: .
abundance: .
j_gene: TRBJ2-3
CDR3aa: CSVETEGRDTQYF
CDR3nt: TGCAGCGTTGAGACGGAGGGCAGGGATACGCAGTATTTT

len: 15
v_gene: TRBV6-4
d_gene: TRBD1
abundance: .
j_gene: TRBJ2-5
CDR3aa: CASSQRMGQQETQYF
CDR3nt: TGTGCCAGCAGTCAGAGAATGGGACAGCAAGAGACCCAGTACTTC

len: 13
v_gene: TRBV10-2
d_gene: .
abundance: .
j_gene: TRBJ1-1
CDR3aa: CASSEPGGVRAFF
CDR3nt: TGCGCCAGCAGTGAACCCGGGGGGGTGAGGGCTTTCTTT

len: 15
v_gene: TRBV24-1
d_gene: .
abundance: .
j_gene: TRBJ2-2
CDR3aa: CATSAPIPNTGELFF
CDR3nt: TGTGCCACCAGTGCCCCGATCCCGAACACCGGGGAGCTGTTTTTT

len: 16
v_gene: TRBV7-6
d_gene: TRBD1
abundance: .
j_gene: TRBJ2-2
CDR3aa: CASSYRDRSNTGELFF
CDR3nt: TGTGCCAGCAGCTACCGGGACAGGAGTAACACCGGGGAGCTGTTTTTT

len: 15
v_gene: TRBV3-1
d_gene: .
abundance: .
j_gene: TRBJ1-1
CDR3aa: CASSPFTGPNTEAFF
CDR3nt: TGTGCCAGCAGCCCCTTCACAGGACCGAACACTGAAGCTTTCTTT

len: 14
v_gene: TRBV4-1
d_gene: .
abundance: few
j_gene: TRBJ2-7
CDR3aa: CASRPGGGGYEQYF
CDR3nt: TGTGCCAGCAGGCCAGGGGGAGGAGGCTACGAGCAGTACTTC

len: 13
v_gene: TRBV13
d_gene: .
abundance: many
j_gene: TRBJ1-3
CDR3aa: CASTLRVGNTIYF
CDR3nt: TGTGCCAGCACCTTGAGGGTTGGAAACACCATATATTTT

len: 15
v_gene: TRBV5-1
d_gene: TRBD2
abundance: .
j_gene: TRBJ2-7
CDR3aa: CASSSGLAGDHEQYF
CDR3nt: TGCGCCAGCAGCTCCGGACTAGCGGGAGATCATGAGCAGTACTTC

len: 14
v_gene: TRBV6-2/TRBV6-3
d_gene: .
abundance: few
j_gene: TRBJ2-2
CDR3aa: CASTARGDTGELFF
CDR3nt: TGTGCCAGCACGGCCAGGGGGGACACCGGGGAGCTGTTTTTT

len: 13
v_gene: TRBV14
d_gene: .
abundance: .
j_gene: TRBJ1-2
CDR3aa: CASSLGGVRGYTF
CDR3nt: TGTGCCAGCAGCCTCGGAGGGGTTCGCGGCTACACCTTC

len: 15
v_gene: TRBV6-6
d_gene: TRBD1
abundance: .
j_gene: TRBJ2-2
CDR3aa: CASSLQGPNTGELFF
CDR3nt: TGTGCCAGCAGCCTACAGGGGCCGAACACCGGGGAGCTGTTTTTT

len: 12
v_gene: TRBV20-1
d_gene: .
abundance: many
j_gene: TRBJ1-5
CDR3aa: CSARTSNQPQHF
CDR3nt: TGCAGTGCAAGGACCTCCAATCAGCCCCAGCATTTT

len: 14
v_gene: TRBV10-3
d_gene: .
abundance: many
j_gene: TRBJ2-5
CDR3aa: CAISDKRGQETQYF
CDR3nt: TGTGCCATCAGTGATAAGAGGGGCCAGGAGACCCAGTACTTC